Listed here are 15 T cell receptor beta chains from one sample, sequenced in a study of blood T cell repertoires in COVID-19. The data were produced by immunoSEQ multiplex PCR, yet TCRdb's version contains in-frame clones alone and is incomplete. This sample yields tens of thousands of clones, of which approximately 83% are seen a single time; about 2.5% belongs to the top ten. Specimen: peripheral blood. The receptor set was obtained from a man aged 80 or over with active or convalescent COVID-19.

This rearrangement joins TRBV4-2 to TRBJ1-6; 7 positions match TRBD1. CDR1 and CDR2 (germline): LGHNA, YNFKEQ. V was clipped by 7 bases and J by 4 bases; unmatched bases: 7. This CDR3 is built from 15 residues. The CDR3: CASTTGTVYNSPLHF. CDR3 nucleotide sequence: TGTGCCAGCACTACCGGGACAGTTTATAATTCACCCCTCCACTTT.

CDR3 nucleotides: TGTGCCAGCAGCCAAGAAACGCGGGGGGGCCGGGAGACCCAGTACTTC. Translating gives CASSQETRGGRETQYF. This sequence joins TRBV3-1 (or the pseudogene TRBV3-2) and TRBJ2-5, with 9 bases aligning to TRBD2. This CDR3 comprises 16 residues. CDR1 LGHDT and CDR2 YNNKEL come from the germline V gene (reference sequence). V lost 0 bases to trimming and J lost 5 bases; unmatched junction nucleotides: 7.

The V and J genes are TRBV28 and TRBJ2-3, with 7 nucleotides matching TRBD2. This CDR3 is 16 amino acids long. After removal of 5 bases from V and 2 bases from J, the junction contained 10 bases not matched to a gene. Looked up from germline, CDR1 is MDHEN and CDR2 is SYDVKM. The CDR3 sequence is CASSATGTNPTDTQYF. CDR3 nucleotides: TGTGCCAGCAGTGCCACCGGGACTAACCCCACAGATACGCAGTATTTT.

The rearrangement joins TRBV6-5 to TRBJ1-1; maybe TRBD1 (5 bases). Trimming pared 0 bases from V and 3 bases from J, leaving 8 bases between. Germline CDR1 reads MNHEY; CDR2 reads SVGAGI. This CDR3 spans 14 amino acids. CDR3 region: CASSYSGGYTEAFF. The CDR3 bases are TGTGCCAGCAGTTACTCCGGGGGTTACACTGAAGCTTTCTTT.

In the case of this clone: Other DNA sequences within the sample encode an identical CDR3. This chain uses TRBV3-1 (or the pseudogene TRBV3-2) with TRBJ1-6; 7 bases are shared with TRBD1. Trimming at V came to 3 bases and at J to 7 bases, leaving 3 bases not matched to a gene. The germline V gene encodes CDR1 LGHDT and CDR2 YNNKEL (reference sequence). The CDR3 is 14 amino acids. The CDR3 is CASSHGTENSPLHF. CDR3 DNA: TGTGCCAGCAGCCATGGGACAGAAAATTCACCCCTCCACTTT.

This chain joins TRBV19 and TRBJ2-3; 8 bases map to TRBD2. Germline V CDR1 and CDR2: LNHDA, SQIVND (reference sequence). The CDR3 is 15 residues long. The V and J ends lost 2 bases and 3 bases, in that order; junction bases with no gene match: 4. CDR3 amino acids: CASSIRGGQTDTQYF. For the CDR3, the DNA is TGTGCCAGTAGTATACGGGGGGGCCAGACAGATACGCAGTATTTT.

This chain uses TRBV6-2 or TRBV6-3 with TRBJ2-7, with unresolved D. CDR1 and CDR2 (germline): MNHEY, SVGEGT. Trimming stripped 6 bases from V and 2 bases from J, with 5 bases between. The CDR3 consists of 11 residues. The CDR3 here is CASSGTYEQYF. The CDR3 bases are TGTGCCAGCAGCGGCACCTACGAGCAGTACTTC.

The gene calls are TRBV11-2 and TRBJ1-4; D call uncertain. The germline V gene has CDR1 SGHAT and CDR2 FQNNGV. The CDR3 runs to 15 residues. The ends were cut back, 5 bases at V and 0 bases at J, with 10 bases in the middle. CDR3 region: CASSPRQATNEKLFF. As DNA, the CDR3 is TGTGCCAGCAGCCCGCGACAAGCAACTAATGAAAAACTGTTTTTT.

The table lists this clone with a few counts. V usage is TRBV19 and J usage is TRBJ2-7; a weak D match, TRBD2 (5 bases). CDR1 and CDR2 from the germline V gene are LNHDA and SQIVND (reference sequence). The V end was cut by 0 bases, the J end by 3 bases, with 12 bases between. The CDR3 runs 15 residues. DNA for the CDR3: TGTGCCAGTAGTATAGATCCTGAGGGCAGCTACGAGCAGTACTTC. Amino acid sequence: CASSIDPEGSYEQYF.

V is TRBV18 and J is TRBJ1-6; 7 positions agree with TRBD1. The germline V gene encodes CDR1 KGHSH and CDR2 LQKENI. Germline trimming cut 5 bases from V and 7 bases from J; bases unmatched to any gene: 8. This CDR3 comprises 15 residues. Here the CDR3 reads CASSTLQGTNSPLHF. The CDR3 DNA follows: TGTGCCAGCTCAACCCTACAGGGGACGAATTCACCCCTCCACTTT.

The rearrangement joins TRBV30 to TRBJ2-7; weak D call: TRBD1 (6 bases). The CDR3 sequence is 13 residues long. Trimming took off 5 bases at V and 2 bases at J, with 13 bases between the two ends. CDR1 and CDR2 from the germline V gene are GTSNPN and SVGIG (reference sequence). CDR3 in amino acids: CAWGQTVPYEQYF. Here the CDR3 DNA reads TGTGCCTGGGGACAGACAGTTCCCTACGAGCAGTACTTC.

This rearrangement joins TRBV7-8 to TRBJ2-7; possible D gene TRBD1, 5 bases. The CDR3 is 15 residues long. Germline assignment: CDR1 SGHVS and CDR2 FQNEAQ. The germline V and J ends were trimmed by 0 bases and 2 bases, with 11 bases remaining between them. The CDR3 DNA is TGTGCCAGCAGCTTAGCCCAGGGCGGACCCTACGAGCAGTACTTC. It is translated as CASSLAQGGPYEQYF.

The chain links TRBV7-6 to TRBJ1-5; TRBD1 might be the D (5 bases). V was pared by 5 bases and J by 2 bases, with 10 bases between. Germline-derived CDR1 and CDR2 are SGHVS and FNYEAQ. The CDR3 extends over 14 amino acids. In DNA form, the CDR3 reads TGTGCCAGCAGCGTAGGGGCAGGCAATCAGCCCCAGCATTTT. Encoded protein: CASSVGAGNQPQHF. The variable domain in full, with the rest retrieved from reference TRBV7-6 and TRBJ1-5, is GAGVSQSPRYKVTKRGQDVALRCDPISGHVSLYWYRQALGQGPEFLTYFNYEAQQDKSGLPNDRFSAERPEGSISTLTIQRTEQRDSAMYRCASSVGAGNQPQHFGDGTRLSIL.

The chain combines TRBV29-1 with TRBJ2-3; D gene ambiguous. With 7 bases removed from V and 0 bases from J, the gap between germline ends came to 14 bases. CDR3 size: 14 residues. The germline CDR1 and CDR2 sequences are SQVTM and ANQGSEA. CDR3 coding DNA: TGCAGCGCCCCGACTGCGGAGAGCACAGATACGCAGTATTTT. Translation: CSAPTAESTDTQYF.

This chain's CDR3 is CASSTGTGSLYGYTF. In DNA form, the CDR3 reads TGTGCCAGCAGCACTGGGACAGGGAGCCTATATGGCTACACCTTC. The chain carries TRBV7-9 and TRBJ1-2; the match to TRBD1 covers 9 bases. Germline assignment: CDR1 SEHNR and CDR2 FQNEAQ (reference sequence). The J segment lost 5 bases and the V segment lost 5 bases, leaving 9 bases of the junction unmatched. The CDR3 extends over 15 amino acids.